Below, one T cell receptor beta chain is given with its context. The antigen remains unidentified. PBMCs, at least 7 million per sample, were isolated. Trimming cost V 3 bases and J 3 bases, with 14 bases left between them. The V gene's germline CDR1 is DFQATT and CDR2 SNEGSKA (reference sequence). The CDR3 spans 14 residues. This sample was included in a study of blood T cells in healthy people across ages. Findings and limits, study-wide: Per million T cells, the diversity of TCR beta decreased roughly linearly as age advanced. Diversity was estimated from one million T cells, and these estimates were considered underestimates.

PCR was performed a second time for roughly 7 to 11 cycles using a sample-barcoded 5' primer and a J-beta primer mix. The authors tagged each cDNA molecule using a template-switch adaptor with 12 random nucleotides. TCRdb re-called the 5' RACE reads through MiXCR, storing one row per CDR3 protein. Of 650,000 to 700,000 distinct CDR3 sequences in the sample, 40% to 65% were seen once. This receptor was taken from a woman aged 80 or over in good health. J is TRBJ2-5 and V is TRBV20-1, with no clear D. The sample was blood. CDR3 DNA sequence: TGCAGTGCTAGGGACCCTTCAAGGAAAGAGACCCAGTACTTC. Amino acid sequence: CSARDPSRKETQYF.